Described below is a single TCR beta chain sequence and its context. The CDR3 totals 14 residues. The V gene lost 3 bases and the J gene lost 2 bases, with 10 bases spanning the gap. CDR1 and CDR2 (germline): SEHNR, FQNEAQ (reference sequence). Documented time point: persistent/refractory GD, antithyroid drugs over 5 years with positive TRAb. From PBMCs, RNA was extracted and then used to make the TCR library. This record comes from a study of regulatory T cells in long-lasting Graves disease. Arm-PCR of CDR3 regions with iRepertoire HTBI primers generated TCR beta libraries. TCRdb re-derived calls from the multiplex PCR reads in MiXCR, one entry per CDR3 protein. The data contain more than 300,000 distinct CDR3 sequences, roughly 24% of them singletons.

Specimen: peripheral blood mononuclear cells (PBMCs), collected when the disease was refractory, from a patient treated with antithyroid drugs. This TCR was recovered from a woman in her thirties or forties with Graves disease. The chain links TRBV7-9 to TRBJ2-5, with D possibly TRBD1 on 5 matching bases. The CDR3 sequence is CASSFSGPQETQYF. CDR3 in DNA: TGTGCCAGCAGCTTTTCAGGGCCTCAAGAGACCCAGTACTTC. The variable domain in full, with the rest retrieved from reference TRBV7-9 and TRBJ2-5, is DTGVSQNPRHKITKRGQNVTFRCDPISEHNRLYWYRQTLGQGPEFLTYFQNEAQLEKSRLLSDRFSAERPKGSFSTLEIQRTEQGDSAMYLCASSFSGPQETQYFGPGTRLLVL.